These 4 T cell receptor beta chains share one sample of origin, sequenced in a study of T cell responses to AZD1222 COVID-19 vaccine. The data were produced by immunoSEQ multiplex PCR, yet TCRdb's version contains in-frame clones alone and is incomplete. The sample contains 85,000 to 130,000 clones, 75% to 90% of which appear only once. This specimen consisted of peripheral blood, obtained on day 0 of AZD1222 vaccination. The receptors come from an adult in good health.

A single count supports this clone. CDR3: CAISENPGNYGYTF. The DNA of the CDR3 is TGTGCCATCAGTGAGAACCCGGGGAACTATGGCTACACCTTC. V and J are TRBV10-3 and TRBJ1-2; no firm D call. V lost 2 bases, J lost 2 bases, and 9 bases lay in between. Per the germline V gene, CDR1 is ENHRY and CDR2 is SYGVKD. This CDR3 is built from 14 residues.

V usage is TRBV9 and J usage is TRBJ1-2; 9 bases match TRBD1. Germline-derived CDR1 and CDR2 are SGDLS and YYNGEE. The CDR3 has 12 amino acids. The V gene end was trimmed by 5 bases and the J gene end by 8 bases; junction bases not matched to a gene: 4. This chain's CDR3 is CASSRQGEGYTF. CDR3 DNA: TGTGCCAGCAGTCGACAGGGGGAGGGCTACACCTTC. The full variable domain, its missing parts supplied by reference TRBV9 and TRBJ1-2, is DSGVTQTPKHLITATGQRVTLRCSPRSGDLSVYWYQQSLDQGLQFLIQYYNGEERAKGNILERFSAQQFPDLHSELNLSSLELGDSALYFCASSRQGEGYTFGSGTRLTVV.

The rearrangement links TRBV3-1 (or the pseudogene TRBV3-2) to TRBJ2-1; 10 bases fit TRBD2. Germline CDR1 reads LGHDT; CDR2 reads YNNKEL (reference sequence). The J segment lost 8 bases and the V segment lost 1 base, leaving 5 bases of the junction unmatched. The CDR3 has 15 residues. The CDR3 is CASSQVVAGGHEQFF. For the CDR3, the DNA is TGTGCCAGCAGCCAAGTCGTAGCGGGAGGCCATGAGCAGTTCTTC.

This chain joins TRBV3-1 (or the pseudogene TRBV3-2) and TRBJ1-5; possibly TRBD1 for D (6 bases). The germline V and J ends were trimmed by 4 bases and 9 bases, with 13 bases remaining between them. This CDR3 has 13 amino acids. Germline CDR1 and CDR2: LGHDT and YNNKEL (reference sequence). The CDR3 loop reads CASSPGERRPQHF. The CDR3 DNA follows: TGTGCCAGCAGCCCAGGGGAACGCCGGCCCCAGCATTTT.